The clone carrying this T cell receptor beta chain has more than one count but fewer than ten. In the authors' methods: Reference gene primers were amplified, and this amplification served to estimate nucleated cell counts. Generated by immunoSEQ multiplex PCR, the TCRdb table keeps only in-frame clones and is missing some. V and J calls and clone size are those listed in that table; D and trimming were worked out from the DNA. In the table there are tens of thousands of clones, more than 70% of which are singletons. This CDR3 comprises 18 residues. Per the germline V gene, CDR1 is LNHNV and CDR2 is YYDKDF (reference sequence). Trimming removed 0 bases at V and 1 base at J, with 16 bases between. The sample originates from a study of blood T cell repertoires in COVID-19. Study summary: Spain, Italy and the United States supplied samples that represented acute and convalescent COVID-19. In each case, the material was cDNA or gDNA derived from T cells, B-cell-depleted T cells, or PBMCs.

The receptor was derived from a man older than 75 with active COVID-19. This chain connects TRBV15 to TRBJ2-1; D gene uncertain. Sequenced sample: peripheral blood. The CDR3 spells CATSRDRGVGVSYNEQFF. Written as DNA, the CDR3 is TGTGCCACCAGCAGAGATCGAGGAGTAGGTGTGTCCTACAATGAGCAGTTCTTC.